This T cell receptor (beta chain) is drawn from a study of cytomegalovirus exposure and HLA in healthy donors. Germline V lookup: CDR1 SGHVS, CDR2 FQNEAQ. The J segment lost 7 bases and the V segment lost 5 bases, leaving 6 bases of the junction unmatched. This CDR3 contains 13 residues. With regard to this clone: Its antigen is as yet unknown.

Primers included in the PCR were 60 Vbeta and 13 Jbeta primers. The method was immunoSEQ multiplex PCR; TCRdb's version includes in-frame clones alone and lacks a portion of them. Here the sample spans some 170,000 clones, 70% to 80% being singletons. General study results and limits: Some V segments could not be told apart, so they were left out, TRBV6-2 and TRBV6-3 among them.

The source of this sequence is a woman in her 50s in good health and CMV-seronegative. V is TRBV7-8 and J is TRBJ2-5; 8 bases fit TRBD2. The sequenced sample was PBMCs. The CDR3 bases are TGTGCCAGCAGCCAAGGACTAGCCCCGACCCAGTACTTC. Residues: CASSQGLAPTQYF.